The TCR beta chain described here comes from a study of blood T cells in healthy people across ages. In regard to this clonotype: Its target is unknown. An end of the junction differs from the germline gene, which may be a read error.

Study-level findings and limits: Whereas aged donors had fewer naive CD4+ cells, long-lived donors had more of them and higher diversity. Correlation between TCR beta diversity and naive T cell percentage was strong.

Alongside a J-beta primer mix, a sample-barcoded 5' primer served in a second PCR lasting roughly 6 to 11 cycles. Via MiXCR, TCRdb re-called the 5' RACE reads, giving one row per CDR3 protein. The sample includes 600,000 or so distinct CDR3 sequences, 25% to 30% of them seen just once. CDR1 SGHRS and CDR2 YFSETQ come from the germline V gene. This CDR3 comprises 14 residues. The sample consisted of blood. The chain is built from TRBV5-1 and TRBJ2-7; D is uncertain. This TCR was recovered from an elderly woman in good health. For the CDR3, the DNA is TGCGCCAACAGCTTGCGTGACTCAACCTACGAGCAGTACTTC. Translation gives CANSLRDSTYEQYF. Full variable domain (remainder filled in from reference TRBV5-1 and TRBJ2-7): KAGVTQTPRYLIKTRGQQVTLSCSPISGHRSVSWYQQTPGQGLQFLFEYFSETQRNKGNFPGRFSGRQFSNSRSEMNVSTLELGDSALYLCANSLRDSTYEQYFGPGTRLTVT.